A selection of T cell receptor beta chains follows, all from one sample in a study of blood T cell repertoires in COVID-19. The table came from immunoSEQ multiplex PCR; TCRdb's copy has only in-frame clones and leaves some out. This table holds around 200,000 clones, roughly four fifths found once. Input material: peripheral blood. The receptors derive from a human donor in a cohort sampled during active COVID-19. Both conserved end residues are part of each CDR3. A D gene is named only where the DNA matches it firmly. Not every row has a clone size; where given, it reads once, few, many or a size class.

TRBJ1-1,TRBV5-5,TRBD1,-,TGTGCCAGCAGCTTGTTCACAGGGGTGCGCACTGAAGCTTTCTTT,CASSLFTGVRTEAFF
TRBJ2-4,TRBV15,-,-,TGTGCCACCAGCAGAGATCGCCGGAGGGGTTCCAAAAACATTCAGTACTTC,CATSRDRRRGSKNIQYF
TRBJ2-1,TRBV19,-,-,TGTGCCAGTAGTACATCAGGGGCAGGGTGGGGTGAGCAGTTCTTC,CASSTSGAGWGEQFF
TRBJ1-1,TRBV7-2,-,-,TGTGCCAGCAGCTCAGTAACAGGACTGAACACTGAAGCTTTCTTT,CASSSVTGLNTEAFF
TRBJ1-2,TRBV3-1/TRBV3-2,-,-,TGTGCCAGCAGCCAAGATCTAACAGCCTATGGCTACACCTTC,CASSQDLTAYGYTF
TRBJ1-4,TRBV10-3,TRBD1,-,TGTGCCATCAGTTCGACAGGGGGGGATGAAAAACTGTTTTTT,CAISSTGGDEKLFF
TRBJ1-2,TRBV5-1,-,-,TGCGCCAGCAGCTTAATGGGAGGGAGCTATGGCTACACCTTC,CASSLMGGSYGYTF
TRBJ2-4,TRBV18,TRBD1,-,TGTGCCAGCTCACCGGACCTACAGGGGTCCAAAAACATTCAGTACTTC,CASSPDLQGSKNIQYF
TRBJ2-7,TRBV12-5,-,-,TGTGCTAGTGGTCCCGACAACTCCTACGAGCAGTACTTC,CASGPDNSYEQYF
TRBJ1-3,TRBV6-1,-,-,TGTGCCAGCAGTGAATTATGGAGCTCTGGAAACACCATATATTTT,CASSELWSSGNTIYF
TRBJ2-7,TRBV5-1,-,-,TGCGCCAGCACCCCCGAGTGGAGCTCCTACGAGCAGTACTTC,CASTPEWSSYEQYF
TRBJ2-7,TRBV5-4,TRBD1,once,TGTGCCAGCAGCCCGGGAGGGACAGGGGAGAGCCGAGGCTACGAGCAGTACTTC,CASSPGGTGESRGYEQYF
TRBJ1-2,TRBV6-5,TRBD1,-,TGTGCCAGCAGTCCGACCGGGACAGGGGATGGTGGCTACACCTTC,CASSPTGTGDGGYTF
TRBJ2-1,TRBV3-1/TRBV3-2,-,-,TGTGCCAGCAGCCAAGATAAGGGGTGGAGACCCAATGAGCAGTTCTTC,CASSQDKGWRPNEQFF
TRBJ2-1,TRBV6-5,TRBD2,-,TGTGCCAGCAGCCCAGAGGGCGGGGGGCGAAATGAGCAGTTCTTC,CASSPEGGGRNEQFF
TRBJ2-1,TRBV30,TRBD1,few,TGTGCCTGGAGTCCAGGGACAGCAAATGAGCAGTTCTTC,CAWSPGTANEQFF
TRBJ2-2,TRBV7-9,TRBD1,once,TGTGCCAGCAGCTTAGTAGGGGGCGGGCAGAGGAACACCGGGGAGCTGTTTTTT,CASSLVGGGQRNTGELFF
TRBJ1-1,TRBV5-1,-,-,TGCGCCAGCAGCCTAAACGTAAACACTGAAGCTTTCTTT,CASSLNVNTEAFF
TRBJ2-7,TRBV5-1,TRBD1,-,TGCGCCAGCAGCTCGGGGACAGGGGGCTTATACGAGCAGTACTTC,CASSSGTGGLYEQYF
TRBJ2-3,TRBV27,-,once,TGTGCCAGCAGTCTCCACAGGGCTTTCACGCAGTATTTT,CASSLHRAFTQYF
TRBJ2-7,TRBV18,TRBD1,-,TGTGCCAGCACCACCTATTCCCTCGGGCAGGGGGCCTCCTACGAGCAGTACTTC,CASTTYSLGQGASYEQYF
TRBJ2-2,TRBV4-2,TRBD2,few,TGTGCCAGCAGCCGGGATAGCGGGGCCACCGGGGAGCTGTTTTTT,CASSRDSGATGELFF
TRBJ2-7,TRBV3-1/TRBV3-2,TRBD2,-,TGTGCCAGCAGCCCTCTCTGGGGGGGGTCCTACGAGCAGTACTTC,CASSPLWGGSYEQYF
TRBJ2-7,TRBV6-5,-,-,TGTGCCAGCTCCCCCGACCGGGGTCACCCGGGCGAGCAGTACTTC,CASSPDRGHPGEQYF
TRBJ2-7,TRBV6-2/TRBV6-3,TRBD1,once,TGTGCCAGCAGTGGGGGCGGGACAGGACTCTACGAGCAGTACTTC,CASSGGGTGLYEQYF
TRBJ1-5,TRBV5-5,-,-,TGTGCCAGCAGCTTGGATGGGGCTAGCAATCAGCCCCAGCATTTT,CASSLDGASNQPQHF
TRBJ2-1,TRBV2,TRBD2,-,TGTGCCAGCAGTGAAGCGCTTCCTAGCGGGGAATTCAATGAGCAGTTCTTC,CASSEALPSGEFNEQFF
TRBJ2-3,TRBV6-6,TRBD2,-,TGTGCCAGCAGTCGTAAGACTAGCGGGTTCTCTGCAGATACGCAGTATTTT,CASSRKTSGFSADTQYF
TRBJ2-2,TRBV7-9,-,-,TGTGCCAGCAGCTTAGAGGACTCTACCCCCGGGGAGCTGTTTTTT,CASSLEDSTPGELFF
TRBJ2-1,TRBV7-9,TRBD1,-,TGTGCCAGCAGCGGGACACCCCCCAGTGACAGGGGTACGAACAATGAGCAGTTCTTC,CASSGTPPSDRGTNNEQFF
TRBJ2-6,TRBV6-5,-,-,TGTGCCAGCAGTTTCCACAGGGCCGGGGCCAACGTCCTGACTTTC,CASSFHRAGANVLTF
TRBJ1-2,TRBV6-5,-,-,TGTGCCAGCACCTCGGGGGGGGTAGGGTACTATGGCTACACCTTC,CASTSGGVGYYGYTF
TRBJ2-7,TRBV27,TRBD1,-,TGTGCCAGCAGTTTGTATAGTGGACAGACAGGGAGTTCCGCCGAGCAGTACTTC,CASSLYSGQTGSSAEQYF
TRBJ2-1,TRBV5-1,TRBD1,-,TGCGCCAGCAGCTTGGCCGGGACAGTCCCCAATGAGCAGTTCTTC,CASSLAGTVPNEQFF
TRBJ2-1,TRBV3-1/TRBV3-2,-,-,TGTGCCAGCAGCCCCCCGGGGTTATTCTACAATGAGCAGTTCTTC,CASSPPGLFYNEQFF
TRBJ2-3,TRBV4-2,TRBD2,few,TGTGCCAGCAGCCAACCGACTAGCGGGGGGGCAGACACGCAGTATTTT,CASSQPTSGGADTQYF
TRBJ2-2,TRBV6-6,TRBD2,-,TGTGCCAGCAGTTCTGGGGGGGCCGGGGAGCTGTTTTTT,CASSSGGAGELFF
TRBJ2-1,TRBV6-5,-,-,TGTGCCAGCAGTTACGGTGCAGGGCGCTCCTACAATGAGCAGTTCTTC,CASSYGAGRSYNEQFF
TRBJ2-5,TRBV11-2,-,-,TGTGCCAGCAGCTTCACTTCGACGGAGGGTGATCACCAGTACTTC,CASSFTSTEGDHQYF
TRBJ1-4,TRBV19,-,-,TGTGCCAGTAGTATAGAGGGGCCGGGTTTTAATGAAAAACTGTTTTTT,CASSIEGPGFNEKLFF
TRBJ2-5,TRBV5-1,-,-,TGCGCCAGCAGCTTGGTGGGGCAGGGGGAGACCCAGTACTTC,CASSLVGQGETQYF
TRBJ2-1,TRBV19,TRBD1,-,TGTGCCAGTAGAGGGGGACAGGGCTACAATGAGCAGTTCTTC,CASRGGQGYNEQFF
TRBJ2-3,TRBV30,TRBD2,-,TGTGCCTGGGTGACTAGCGGGGGTAGCACAGATACGCAGTATTTT,CAWVTSGGSTDTQYF
TRBJ1-3,TRBV7-3,TRBD1,-,TGTGCCAGCAGCTCCCCGCGGCCGCAGGGGGCCCAAACCATATATTTT,CASSSPRPQGAQTIYF
TRBJ1-6,TRBV12-3/TRBV12-4,-,few,TGTGCCAGCAGTCAAGCCGATAATTCACCCCTCCACTTT,CASSQADNSPLHF
TRBJ1-6,TRBV5-1,TRBD1,few,TGCGCCAGCAGCCGGGACAGGGTTTCTGGCTCCTATAATTCACCCCTCCACTTT,CASSRDRVSGSYNSPLHF
TRBJ2-7,TRBV7-6,TRBD2,few,TGTGCCAGCACCCCGGGGGGACCGGACTACGAGCAGTACTTC,CASTPGGPDYEQYF
TRBJ2-5,TRBV5-1,TRBD1,-,TGCGCCAGCAGCGTGAATCCGGGACAGACAAAAGAGACCCAGTACTTC,CASSVNPGQTKETQYF
TRBJ2-7,TRBV6-1,-,-,TGTGCCAGCAGTGAGAACAGGGTCAACGAGCAGTACTTC,CASSENRVNEQYF
TRBJ2-3,TRBV13,TRBD2,-,TGTGCCAGCAGCTTAGGACTAGCGGGGGGAACAGATACGCAGTATTTT,CASSLGLAGGTDTQYF
TRBJ2-7,TRBV5-1,-,-,TGCGCCAGCAGCCTCAGGTCTCACTACGAGCAGTACTTC,CASSLRSHYEQYF
TRBJ2-7,TRBV10-2,TRBD1,-,TGCGCCAGCAGTGAGTCTCGCCGGACAGGGACAGGAGGCGAGCAGTACTTC,CASSESRRTGTGGEQYF
TRBJ1-1,TRBV19,-,few,TGTGCCAGTAGTATTACCAGGCCTTCTGAAGCTTTCTTT,CASSITRPSEAFF